The text below deals with one T cell receptor (beta chain). This entry is derived from a study of blood T cell repertoires in COVID-19. On the study more broadly: Nucleic acid was either cDNA or gDNA, and it came from T cells, B-cell-depleted T cells, or PBMCs.

Produced via immunoSEQ multiplex PCR; TCRdb's table is partial and in-frame only. The table shows tens of thousands of clones, with roughly 68% occurring only once. Between the trimmed V and J ends, which lost 8 bases and 0 bases, there was a span of 17 bases. The CDR3 loop spans 15 amino acids. Germline CDR1 SQVTM, CDR2 ANQGSEA. The rearrangement uses TRBV29-1 and TRBJ2-1, with D possibly being TRBD2 (6 bases). This TCR was recovered from a man older than 75 with acute or convalescent COVID-19. The specimen was peripheral blood. CDR3 sequence reads: CSFYGGSSSYNEQFF. CDR3 nucleotides: TGCAGCTTTTATGGAGGGAGTTCCTCCTACAATGAGCAGTTCTTC.